The next 3 T cell receptor beta chains were all read from a single sample in a study of T cell responses to AZD1222 COVID-19 vaccine. The repertoire was sequenced with immunoSEQ multiplex PCR; TCRdb's copy has only in-frame clones and lacks some. The table shows fewer than 150,000 clones, with around 88% occurring only once. Sequences were derived from peripheral blood, sampled 28 days after the second AZD1222 dose. The source of these receptors is an adult who received the AZD1222 COVID-19 vaccine.

The chain couples TRBV11-3 to TRBJ2-2; 7 bases line up with TRBD1. V dropped 7 bases and J dropped 5; count of bases not matched to a gene: 13. Looked up from germline, CDR1 is SGHNT and CDR2 is YENEEA. The length of the CDR3 is 16 residues. CDR3 sequence (DNA): TGTGCCAGCAACACACGGACAGGTTGGGGAACCGGGGAGCTGTTTTTT. Protein sequence: CASNTRTGWGTGELFF.

The J gene is TRBJ2-7, the V gene TRBV5-4; 12 bases fit TRBD1. The ends lost 4 bases at V and 6 bases at J; junction bases unmatched: 8. Per germline, CDR1 SGHNT and CDR2 YYREEE (reference sequence). The length of the CDR3 is 15 residues. CDR3 DNA sequence: TGTGCCAGCAGCGCCGCGGGACAGGGGGCCTTCGAGCAGTACTTC. Amino acids: CASSAAGQGAFEQYF.

V is TRBV28 and J is TRBJ2-7; D may be TRBD2 (5 bases). This CDR3 spans 11 amino acids. The V end was cut by 8 bases, the J end by 6 bases, with 11 bases between. Germline V gives CDR1 MDHEN, CDR2 SYDVKM. In DNA, the CDR3 is TGTGCCAGCGGGGAGACTCGCGAGCAGTACTTC. Translation: CASGETREQYF.